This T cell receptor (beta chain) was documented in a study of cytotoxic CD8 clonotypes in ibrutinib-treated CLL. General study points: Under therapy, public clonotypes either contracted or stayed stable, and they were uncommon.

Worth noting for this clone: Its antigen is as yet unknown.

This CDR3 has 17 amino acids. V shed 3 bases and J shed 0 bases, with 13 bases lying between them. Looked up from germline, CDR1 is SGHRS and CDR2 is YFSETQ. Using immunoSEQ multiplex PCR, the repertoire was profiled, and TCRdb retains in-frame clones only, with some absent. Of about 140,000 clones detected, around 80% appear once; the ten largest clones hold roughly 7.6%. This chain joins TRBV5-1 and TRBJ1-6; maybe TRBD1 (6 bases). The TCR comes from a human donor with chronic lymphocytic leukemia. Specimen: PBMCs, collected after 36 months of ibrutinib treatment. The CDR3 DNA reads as TGCGCCAGCAGCTCCAGGGGCCAGGGCTCCTATAATTCACCCCTCCACTTT. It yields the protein CASSSRGQGSYNSPLHF.